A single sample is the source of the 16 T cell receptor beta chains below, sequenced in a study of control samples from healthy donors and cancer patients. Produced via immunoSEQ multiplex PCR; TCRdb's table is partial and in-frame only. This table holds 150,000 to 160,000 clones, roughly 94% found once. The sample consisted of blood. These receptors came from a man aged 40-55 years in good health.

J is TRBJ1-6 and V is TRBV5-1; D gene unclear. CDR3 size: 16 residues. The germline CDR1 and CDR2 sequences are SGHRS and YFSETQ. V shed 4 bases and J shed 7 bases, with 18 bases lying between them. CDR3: CASSPGTLLGNSPLHF. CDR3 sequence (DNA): TGCGCCAGCAGCCCTGGCACCCTCCTTGGGAATTCACCCCTCCACTTT. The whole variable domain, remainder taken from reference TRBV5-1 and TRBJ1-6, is KAGVTQTPRYLIKTRGQQVTLSCSPISGHRSVSWYQQTPGQGLQFLFEYFSETQRNKGNFPGRFSGRQFSNSRSEMNVSTLELGDSALYLCASSPGTLLGNSPLHFGNGTRLTVT.

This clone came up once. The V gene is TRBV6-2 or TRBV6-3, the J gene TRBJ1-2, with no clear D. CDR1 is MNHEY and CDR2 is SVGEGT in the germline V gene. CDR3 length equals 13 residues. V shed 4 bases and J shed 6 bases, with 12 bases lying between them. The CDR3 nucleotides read TGTGCCAGCAGTTTCTTCAGCCTTCATGGCTACACCTTC. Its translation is CASSFFSLHGYTF.

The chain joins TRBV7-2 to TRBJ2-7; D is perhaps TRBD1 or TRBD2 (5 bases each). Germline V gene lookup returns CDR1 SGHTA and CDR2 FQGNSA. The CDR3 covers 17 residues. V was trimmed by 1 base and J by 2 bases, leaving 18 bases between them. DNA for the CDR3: TGTGCCAGCAGCTTAGGTTTCGGGCAGGGAGAAGCCTACGAGCAGTACTTC. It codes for CASSLGFGQGEAYEQYF.

The CDR3 reads CASSGSSTDTQYF. CDR3 in DNA: TGTGCCAGCAGTGGCTCTAGCACAGATACGCAGTATTTT. This chain connects TRBV27 to TRBJ2-3, with D unclear. The CDR3 runs to 13 residues. Trimming stripped 5 bases from V and 0 bases from J, with 6 bases between. CDR1 MNHEY and CDR2 SMNVEV come from the germline V gene (reference sequence).

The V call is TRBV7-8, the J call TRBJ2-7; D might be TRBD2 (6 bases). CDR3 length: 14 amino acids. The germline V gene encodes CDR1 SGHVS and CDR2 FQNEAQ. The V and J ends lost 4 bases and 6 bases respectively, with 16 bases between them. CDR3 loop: CASSSGLIVGEQYF. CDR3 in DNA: TGTGCCAGCAGCTCTGGACTAATCGTTGGCGAGCAGTACTTC.

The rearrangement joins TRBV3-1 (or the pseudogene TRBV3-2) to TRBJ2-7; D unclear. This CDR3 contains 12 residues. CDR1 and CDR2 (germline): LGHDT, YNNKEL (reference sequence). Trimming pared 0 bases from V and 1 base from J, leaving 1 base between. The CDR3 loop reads CASSQESYEQYF. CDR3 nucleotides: TGTGCCAGCAGCCAAGAGTCCTACGAGCAGTACTTC.

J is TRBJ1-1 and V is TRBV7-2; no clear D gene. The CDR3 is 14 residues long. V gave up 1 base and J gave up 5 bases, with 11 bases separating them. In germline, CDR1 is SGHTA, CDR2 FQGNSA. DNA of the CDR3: TGTGCCAGCAGCTTAGACGGTATGGTGACTGAAGCTTTCTTT. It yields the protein CASSLDGMVTEAFF.

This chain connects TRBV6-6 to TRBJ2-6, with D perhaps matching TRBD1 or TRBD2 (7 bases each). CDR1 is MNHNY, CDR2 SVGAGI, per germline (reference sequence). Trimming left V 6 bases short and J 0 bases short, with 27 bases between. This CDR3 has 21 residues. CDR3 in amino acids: CASSARGALGGQHSGANVLTF. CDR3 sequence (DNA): TGTGCCAGCAGCGCACGGGGGGCGCTTGGGGGACAGCACTCTGGGGCCAACGTCCTGACTTTC.

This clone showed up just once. CDR3 loop: CASSSASEAFF. DNA for the CDR3: TGTGCCAGCAGTTCGGCCTCTGAAGCTTTCTTT. The chain joins TRBV12-3 or TRBV12-4 to TRBJ1-1, with D unresolved. The CDR3 length is 11 residues. With 4 bases removed from V and 6 bases from J, the gap between germline ends came to 6 bases.

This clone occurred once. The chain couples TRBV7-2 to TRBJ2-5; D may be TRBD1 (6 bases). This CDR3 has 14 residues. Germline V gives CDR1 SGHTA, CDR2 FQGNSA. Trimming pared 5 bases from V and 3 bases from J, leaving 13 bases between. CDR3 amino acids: CASSPSQGKETQYF. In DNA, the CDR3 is TGTGCCAGCAGCCCAAGTCAGGGGAAAGAGACCCAGTACTTC.

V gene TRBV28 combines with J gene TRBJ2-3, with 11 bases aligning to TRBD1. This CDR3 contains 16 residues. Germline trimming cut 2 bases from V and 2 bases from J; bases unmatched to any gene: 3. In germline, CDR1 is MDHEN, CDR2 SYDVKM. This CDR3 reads CASSLTGQGATDTQYF. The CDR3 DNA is TGTGCCAGCAGTTTAACAGGACAGGGGGCCACAGATACGCAGTATTTT.

The CDR3 loop reads CASRGGQGTNTEAFF. CDR3 DNA sequence: TGTGCCAGCAGGGGAGGACAGGGGACGAACACTGAAGCTTTCTTT. V gene TRBV6-5 combines with J gene TRBJ1-1; 9 bases agree with TRBD1. V lost 6 bases, J lost 1 base, and 6 bases stayed unmatched. In germline, CDR1 is MNHEY, CDR2 SVGAGI. The CDR3 is 15 amino acids.

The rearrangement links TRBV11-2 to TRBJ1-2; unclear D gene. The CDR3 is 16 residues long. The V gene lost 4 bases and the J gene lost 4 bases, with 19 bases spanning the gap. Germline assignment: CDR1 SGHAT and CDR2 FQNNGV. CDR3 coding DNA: TGTGCCAGCAGCTCCGGCCCGGCCGGAAAGGGCTATGGCTACACCTTC. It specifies CASSSGPAGKGYGYTF.

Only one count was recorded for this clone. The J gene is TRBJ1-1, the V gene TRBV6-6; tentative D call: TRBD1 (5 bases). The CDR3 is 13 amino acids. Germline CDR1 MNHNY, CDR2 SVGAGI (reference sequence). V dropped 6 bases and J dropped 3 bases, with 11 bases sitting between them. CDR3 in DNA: TGTGCCAGCAGCCGCGGGACCTACACTGAAGCTTTCTTT. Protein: CASSRGTYTEAFF.

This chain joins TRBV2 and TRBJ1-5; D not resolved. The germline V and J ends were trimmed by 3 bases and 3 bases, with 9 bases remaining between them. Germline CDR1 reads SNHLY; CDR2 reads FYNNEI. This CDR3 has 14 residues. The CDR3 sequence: CASSDRVTNQPQHF. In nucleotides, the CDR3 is TGTGCCAGCAGTGATCGGGTGACCAATCAGCCCCAGCATTTT.

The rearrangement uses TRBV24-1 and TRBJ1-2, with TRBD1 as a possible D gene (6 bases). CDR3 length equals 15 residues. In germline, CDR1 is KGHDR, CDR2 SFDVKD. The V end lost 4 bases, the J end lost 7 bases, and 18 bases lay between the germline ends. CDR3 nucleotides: TGTGCCACCAGTGAGGGGGGGGCAGTGGCTTCTGGCTACACCTTC. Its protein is CATSEGGAVASGYTF.